This T cell receptor (beta chain) originates from a study of T cells in Graves' hyperthyroidism and ophthalmopathy. Overall study findings and caveats: The blood repertoire included most of the expanded thyroid clonotypes above 0.001.

It was uncontrolled infection, other autoimmune disease, pregnancy or lactation that excluded patients. The study based diagnoses on clinical symptoms, serum thyroxine and TRAb, thyroid ultrasound and orbital computed tomography. PBMCs were collected from an approximately 10 ml volume of fresh peripheral blood. V was clipped by 4 bases and J by 5 bases, with 15 bases between them. Germline V gives CDR1 DFQATT, CDR2 SNEGSKA (reference sequence). The CDR3 is 13 amino acids. RNA transcripts gave rise to amplified TCR beta CDR3 regions. With the HTBI primer set, the TCR CDR3 went through a first round of RT-PCR. TCRdb passed the multiplex PCR reads through MiXCR, listing each CDR3 protein once. The data show about 500,000 distinct CDR3 sequences, 16% seen once. This clonotype was counted ten times or more. What it binds is not known.

This clonotype was sampled from a woman aged 30 to 39 with Graves' ophthalmopathy. J is TRBJ2-7 and V is TRBV20-1, with TRBD2 as a possible D gene (5 bases). Sequenced sample: blood. The CDR3 protein is CSAKEGSPHEQYF. As DNA, the CDR3 is TGCAGTGCTAAGGAAGGGAGCCCCCACGAGCAGTACTTC.